The rows below give T cell receptor beta chains drawn from one sample of a study of tumor and adjacent non-tumor tissue in lung cancer. TCRdb redid the calling of the multiplex PCR reads with MiXCR, one entry per CDR3 protein. In the table there are under 150,000 distinct CDR3 sequences, around 65% of which are singletons. The sample comprised lung tumor tissue. These receptors all stem from a man aged 60 to 75 with small cell lung cancer. The CDR3 runs from the conserved cysteine through the conserved F or W. D genes are given only for firm matches. Clone size is stated in some rows and not others, as once, few, many or a class when expanded.

CDR3nt,CDR3aa,v_gene,len,d_gene,abundance,j_gene
TGTGGCAGCAGTTTGGTAGGGAGGCGATTATACAATGAGCAGTTCTTC,CGSSLVGRRLYNEQFF,TRBV12-3/TRBV12-4,16,.,.,TRBJ2-1
TGCAGTGCTAGCCGATCTGACAGCTATGGCTACACCTTC,CSASRSDSYGYTF,TRBV20-1,13,.,few,TRBJ1-2
TGTACCAGCAGCCTAGAAGGGGAGACCCAGTACTTC,CTSSLEGETQYF,TRBV7-9,12,.,once,TRBJ2-5
TGTGCCAGCAGCTTAGCTTATACTGAAGCTTTCTTT,CASSLAYTEAFF,TRBV11-3,12,.,medium-sized,TRBJ1-1
TGTGCCGGCAGCTTCAGTGGGAGATCTAAGACCCAATACTTC,CAGSFSGRSKTQYF,TRBV11-2,14,.,.,TRBJ2-5
TGCAGCGTTGAGGTGGTGAACACTGAAGCTTTCTTT,CSVEVVNTEAFF,TRBV29-1,12,.,many,TRBJ1-1
TGCGCCAGCAGCTTATCATACGGCAATCAGCCCCAGCATTTT,CASSLSYGNQPQHF,TRBV5-1,14,.,few,TRBJ1-5
TGTACCAGAAGCCACCTCGGCGGAGAGCAGTTCTTC,CTRSHLGGEQFF,TRBV11-2,12,.,.,TRBJ2-1
TGTGCCAGCAGCGTATCTGCGCTGCCGAATCAGCCCCAGCATTTT,CASSVSALPNQPQHF,TRBV28,15,.,.,TRBJ1-5
TGCAGTGCTAGAGCTCGGTCAGGGTGGAATGAAAAACTGTTTTTT,CSARARSGWNEKLFF,TRBV20-1,15,.,many,TRBJ1-4
TGCAGTGCTAGAGAGCTTGGTAGCTCCTACAATGAGCAGTTCTTC,CSARELGSSYNEQFF,TRBV20-1,15,.,many,TRBJ2-1
TGTGCCAGCAGCGTAGAGGCTTACGGGCCCGGAAGGACCCAGTACTTC,CASSVEAYGPGRTQYF,TRBV11-2,16,.,many,TRBJ2-5
TGTGCCAGCAGCTTTGGGACAGAGGAGATCCAGTACTTC,CASSFGTEEIQYF,TRBV5-4,13,TRBD1,.,TRBJ2-5
TGTGCCACCCAGTGGGAACGGACAGATACGCAGTATTTT,CATQWERTDTQYF,TRBV4-2,13,.,.,TRBJ2-3
TGTGCCAGCAGCCGGGCTGGGTCGAGATACAATGGGCAGTTCTTC,CASSRAGSRYNGQFF,TRBV12-3/TRBV12-4,15,.,.,TRBJ2-1
TGTGCCACCAAACAGGGGACGCTCCCCATTCAGTACTTC,CATKQGTLPIQYF,TRBV6-2/TRBV6-3,13,TRBD1,many,TRBJ2-4
TGTCCCAGCAAGGAGCCCGACTACACTGAAGCTTTCTTT,CPSKEPDYTEAFF,TRBV6-1,13,.,.,TRBJ1-1
TGTGCCAGCAGCTCCCCGGGCAAGGTAGACACCGGGGAGCTGTTTTTC,CASSSPGKVDTGELFF,TRBV11-1,16,.,.,TRBJ2-2
TGTGCCAGCAGCTTCTCGGACAGGACTAACTATGTCTACACCTTC,CASSFSDRTNYVYTF,TRBV11-3,15,TRBD1,.,TRBJ1-2
TGTGCCACCAGTGTATCAGGGGCCAACGAGCAGTACTTC,CATSVSGANEQYF,TRBV24-1,13,.,many,TRBJ2-7
TGTGCCAGCAGTAGGACTAGCGGGCTGAGGAATGAGCAGTTCTTC,CASSRTSGLRNEQFF,TRBV6-1,15,TRBD2,few,TRBJ2-1
TGCAGTGCTAGTTGGGAGACCCGGTACTTC,CSASWETRYF,TRBV20-1,10,.,few,TRBJ2-5
TGCAGTGCGTGGGGCACTGAAGCTTTCTTT,CSAWGTEAFF,TRBV20-1,10,.,many,TRBJ1-1
TGTGTCAGCTGCCAAGTTTCGGGTATCACTGAAGCTTTCTTT,CVSCQVSGITEAFF,TRBV14,14,.,.,TRBJ1-1
TGTGCCTGGAGTATGACTAGCGGGCTCCAGTTCTTC,CAWSMTSGLQFF,TRBV30,12,TRBD2,.,TRBJ2-1
TGTGCCAGCAGACTCGGACTAGCGGGTCCCACCGGGGAGCTGTTTTTT,CASRLGLAGPTGELFF,TRBV6-1,16,TRBD2,.,TRBJ2-2
TGTGTCAGCAGCTTAGGGTCTCGGGCTTCCTACAATGAACAGTTCTTC,CVSSLGSRASYNEQFF,TRBV11-2,16,.,.,TRBJ2-1
TGCAGTGCTAGAAGAAGGGACAGCTCCTACGAGCAGTACTTC,CSARRRDSSYEQYF,TRBV20-1,14,TRBD1,many,TRBJ2-7
TGTGCCAACAGAGGGACAGGGATGGATACACAGTATTTT,CANRGTGMDTQYF,TRBV11-1,13,TRBD1,.,TRBJ2-3
TGTGCCAGCAGCACCTACAGGGTGGTCGATGAGCTGTTTTTT,CASSTYRVVDELFF,TRBV11-2,14,.,.,TRBJ2-2
TGCGCCAGCAGCTTGGGCGCCGGGGAGAACACCGGGGAGCTGTTTTTT,CASSLGAGENTGELFF,TRBV5-1,16,.,.,TRBJ2-2
TGTGCCAGCACTAGAGGGGGGACTGAAAAACTGTTTTTT,CASTRGGTEKLFF,TRBV7-9,13,.,.,TRBJ1-4
TGTGCCAGCAGTCTCTGTAGCGCGAACACCGGGGAGCTGTTTTTT,CASSLCSANTGELFF,TRBV11-2,15,.,.,TRBJ2-2
TGCAGCGTGGACCTAGAGGGAGGGCAAAATGAGCAGTTCTTC,CSVDLEGGQNEQFF,TRBV29-1,14,TRBD2,.,TRBJ2-1